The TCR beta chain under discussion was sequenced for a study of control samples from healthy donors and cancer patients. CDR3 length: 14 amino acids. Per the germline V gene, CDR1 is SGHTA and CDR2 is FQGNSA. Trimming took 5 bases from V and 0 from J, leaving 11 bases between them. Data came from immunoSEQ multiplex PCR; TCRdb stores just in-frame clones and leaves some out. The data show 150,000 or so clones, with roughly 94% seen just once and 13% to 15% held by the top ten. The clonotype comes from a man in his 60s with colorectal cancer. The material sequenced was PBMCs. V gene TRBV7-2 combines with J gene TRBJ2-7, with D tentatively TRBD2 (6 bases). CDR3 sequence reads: CASSTAGRSYEQYF. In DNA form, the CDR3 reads TGTGCCAGCAGCACAGCGGGCCGCTCCTACGAGCAGTACTTC.